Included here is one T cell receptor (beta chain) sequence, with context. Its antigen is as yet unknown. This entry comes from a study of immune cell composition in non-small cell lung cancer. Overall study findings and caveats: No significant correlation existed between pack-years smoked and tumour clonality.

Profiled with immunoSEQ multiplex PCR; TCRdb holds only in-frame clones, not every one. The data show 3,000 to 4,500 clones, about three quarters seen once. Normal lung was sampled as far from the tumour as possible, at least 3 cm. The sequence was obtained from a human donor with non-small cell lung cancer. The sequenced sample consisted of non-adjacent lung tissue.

The CDR3 protein is CASSQPLLAGGYNEQFF. The CDR3 DNA sequence: TGCGCCAGCAGCCAACCCCTACTAGCGGGGGGGTACAATGAGCAGTTCTTC. V and J are TRBV4-1 and TRBJ2-1; TRBD2 aligns across 13 bases. Germline CDR1 and CDR2: MGHRA and YSYEKL. The CDR3 length is 17 residues. V dropped 2 bases and J dropped 4; count of bases not matched to a gene: 5.